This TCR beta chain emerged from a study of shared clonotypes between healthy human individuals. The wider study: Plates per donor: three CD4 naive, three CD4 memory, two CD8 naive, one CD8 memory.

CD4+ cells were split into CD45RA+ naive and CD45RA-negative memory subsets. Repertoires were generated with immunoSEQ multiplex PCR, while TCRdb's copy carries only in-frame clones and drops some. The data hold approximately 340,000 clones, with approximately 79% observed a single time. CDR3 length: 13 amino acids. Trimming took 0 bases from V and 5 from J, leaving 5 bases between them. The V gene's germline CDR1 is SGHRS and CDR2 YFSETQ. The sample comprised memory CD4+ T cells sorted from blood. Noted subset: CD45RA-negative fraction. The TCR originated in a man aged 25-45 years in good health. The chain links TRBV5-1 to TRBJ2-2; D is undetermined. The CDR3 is CASSLDRTGELFF. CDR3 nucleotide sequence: TGCGCCAGCAGCTTGGACCGTACCGGGGAGCTGTTTTTT.